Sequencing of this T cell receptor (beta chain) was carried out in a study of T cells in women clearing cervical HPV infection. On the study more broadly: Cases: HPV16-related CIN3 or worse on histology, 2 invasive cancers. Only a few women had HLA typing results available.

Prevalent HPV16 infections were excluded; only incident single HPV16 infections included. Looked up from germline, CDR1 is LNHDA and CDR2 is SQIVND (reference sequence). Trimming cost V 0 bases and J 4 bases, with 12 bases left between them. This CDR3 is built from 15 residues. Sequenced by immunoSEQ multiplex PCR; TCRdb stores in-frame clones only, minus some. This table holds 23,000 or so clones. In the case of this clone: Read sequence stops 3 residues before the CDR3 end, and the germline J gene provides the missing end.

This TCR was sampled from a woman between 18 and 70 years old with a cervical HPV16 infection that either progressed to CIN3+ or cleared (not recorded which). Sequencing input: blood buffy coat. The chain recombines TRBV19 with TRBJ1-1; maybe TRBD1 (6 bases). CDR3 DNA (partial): TGTGCCAGTAGTATAGACAGGGACACCAGCACTGAA. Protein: CASSIDRDTSTE. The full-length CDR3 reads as CASSIDRDTSTEAFF. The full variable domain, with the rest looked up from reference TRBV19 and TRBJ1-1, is DGGITQSPKYLFRKEGQNVTLSCEQNLNHDAMYWYRQDPGQGLRLIYYSQIVNDFQKGDIAEGYSVSREKKESFPLTVTSAQKNPTAFYLCASSIDRDTSTEAFFGQGTRLTVV.